A single sample is the source of the 4 T cell receptor beta chains below, sequenced in a study (dated by TCRdb to about 2016). Library method: RT-PCR. Sequencing used an Illumina MiSeq. TCRdb passed the public sequencing reads through fastp at Q25 and MiXCR, retaining productive beta sequences. Entries that share a CDR3 protein sequence are merged under the most common genes and DNA. This sample has about 680,000 distinct CDR3 sequences in its table, and 12% to 15% of those were observed once. Together, the top ten hold 3% to 4.5% of the sample. Sequenced sample: memory CD4+ T cells from blood. All receptors come from a female donor in good health, serving as a healthy control.

The table lists this clonotype with many counts. The rearrangement uses TRBV20-1 and TRBJ2-1; D possibly matches TRBD1 or TRBD2 (5 bases each). Trimming removed 3 bases from V and 5 bases from J, with 17 bases in between. This CDR3 has 15 residues. From germline, CDR1 is DFQATT and CDR2 SNEGSKA (reference sequence). CDR3 DNA: TGCAGTGCTAGGAGGGGTAGTGAAGGCCACAATGAGCAGTTCTTC. This translates into CSARRGSEGHNEQFF.

This clonotype was found a few times. This chain connects TRBV21-1 to TRBJ1-2; TRBD1, the table's D call, lacks a check against the DNA. TRBV21-1 is a documented pseudogene. The CDR3 totals 15 residues. The CDR3 spells CASSKELGPTYGYTF. Here the CDR3 DNA reads TGTGCCAGCAGCAAAGAGTTGGGACCAACTTATGGCTACACCTTC.

The rearrangement uses TRBV18 and TRBJ1-1, with D maybe TRBD1 (5 bases). The ends were cut back, 2 bases at V and 7 bases at J, with 14 bases in the middle. This CDR3 contains 14 residues. Germline values: CDR1 KGHSH, CDR2 LQKENI. CDR3 in DNA: TGTGCCAGCTCACCAAGTACAGGCGTGATTGAAGCTTTCTTT. It codes for CASSPSTGVIEAFF. Together with reference TRBV18 and TRBJ1-1, the CDR3 gives the full variable domain: NAGVMQNPRHLVRRRGQEARLRCSPMKGHSHVYWYRQLPEEGLKFMVYLQKENIIDESGMPKERFSAEFPKEGPSILRIQQVVRGDSAAYFCASSPSTGVIEAFFGQGTRLTVV.

The J gene is TRBJ1-1, the V gene TRBV19, with 8 positions matching TRBD1. Trimming at V came to 6 bases and at J to 9 bases, leaving 12 bases not matched to a gene. The CDR3 is 14 residues long. CDR1 is LNHDA and CDR2 is SQIVND in the germline V gene (reference sequence). The CDR3 here is CASSPTGGGVKAFF. The CDR3, as DNA: TGTGCCAGTAGCCCCACAGGGGGAGGGGTTAAAGCTTTCTTT.